This entry lists 5 T cell receptor beta chains sequenced from one sample in a study of blood T cells in healthy people across ages. Primed by a sample-barcoded 5' primer and a J-beta primer mix, a second PCR proceeded for roughly 6 to 12 cycles. TCRdb reanalysed the 5' RACE reads using MiXCR and keeps one entry per CDR3 protein. The table includes about 580,000 distinct CDR3 sequences, around 50% detected once. Specimen: blood. The receptors stem from an elderly man in good health.

The V gene is TRBV6-2 or TRBV6-3, the J gene TRBJ2-6, with D possibly being TRBD2 (5 bases). The CDR3 contains 17 residues. The V and J ends lost 7 bases and 0 bases respectively, with 16 bases between them. In germline, CDR1 is MNHEY, CDR2 SVGEGT. Written as DNA, the CDR3 is TGTGCCAGCACTACAACCCTTAGCGCCTCTGGGGCCAACGTCCTGACTTTC. This gives the protein CASTTTLSASGANVLTF.

As to this clonotype: This may be a read error: a much more frequent sequence differs by one nucleotide. The rearrangement uses TRBV20-1 and TRBJ1-1; 7 bases are shared with TRBD1. Losses at the gene ends were 0 bases for V and 3 bases for J; bases not matched to a gene: 13. The V gene's germline CDR1 is DFQATT and CDR2 SNEGSKA (reference sequence). The CDR3 runs to 17 residues. DNA of the CDR3: TGCAGTGCTAGAGATCTGGCCTCGCCAGGGGGAGACACTGAAGCTTTCTTT. It translates to CSARDLASPGGDTEAFF.

In regard to this clonotype: Mismatch with germline at one junction end may stem from a read error. V usage is TRBV6-6 and J usage is TRBJ2-4; D remains ambiguous. The DNA end is a closer match to TRBJ2-7, so the J assignment may be wrong. The length of the CDR3 is 13 residues. Per the germline V gene, CDR1 is MNHNY and CDR2 is SVGAGI (reference sequence). CDR3 nucleotide sequence: TGTGCCGGCAGTTACGGTAGGGTCTCCGAGCAGTACTTC. Amino acid sequence: CAGSYGRVSEQYF.

This clonotype was recorded many times. V usage is TRBV20-1 and J usage is TRBJ2-1; 10 nucleotides align to TRBD2. The V segment lost 6 bases and the J segment 0 bases; nucleotides outside the gene matches: 5. Germline-derived CDR1 and CDR2 are DFQATT and SNEGSKA (reference sequence). The CDR3 has 15 residues. The CDR3 region has the DNA TGCAGTGCAACCCGGACTAGCGGCTCCTACAATGAGCAGTTCTTC. This encodes CSATRTSGSYNEQFF.

The V gene is TRBV6-6, the J gene TRBJ1-6; D gene uncertain. Germline V gene data show CDR1 as MNHNY and CDR2 as SVGAGI (reference sequence). CDR3 length: 13 residues. Trimming removed 5 bases at V and 9 bases at J, with 11 bases between. CDR3 nucleotide sequence: TGTGCCAGCAGTGACGTCTCTGGTTCACCCCTCCACTTT. The encoded protein is CASSDVSGSPLHF.